This TCR beta chain was identified during a study of shared clonotypes between healthy human individuals (dated by TCRdb to 2020 to 2022). For the study in its entirety: The cohort comprised a couple of women and a few men aged 18 to 49 years. For each donor, CD4 naive and CD4 memory were each given three plates, CD8 naive was given two plates, and CD8 memory was given one plate. To estimate repertoire size and how much clonotype sharing occurs between individuals, the study deeply sequenced the blood TCR repertoires of roughly 5 healthy adults. To increase sequencing depth and limit assay-specific biases, different laboratories used diverse techniques to prepare libraries and sequence TCR repertoires. Per donor, leukapheresis produced somewhere between about 0.85 and 9.5 billion PBMCs.

Regarding this clone: Its specific antigen is unknown. There are no base qualities to consult, and no much larger clone falls within one base.

CDR1 and CDR2 were assigned from the germline V gene as MDHEN and SYDVKM. Its CDR3 holds 13 amino acids, cysteine through phenylalanine. Only the CDR3 region is kept as DNA, spanning 39 bases read in frame from base 1. V gives up 5 bases and J gives up 3 bases, and the segment between their germline ends measures 11 bases. Overall study results and their limits: Across a few donors, about 5.2% of naive CD4, around 3.3% of naive CD8, 2.3% of memory CD4, and around 0.4% of memory CD8 clonotypes were shared. Incomplete sequencing was indicated by rarefaction of sorted-subset datasets, despite the large sequencing depth. The genetic and exposure-history diversity represented was limited by the small number of donors. Larger estimated clonotype richness was generally found for naive subsets than for memory subsets. Clonotypes shared by all four sorted-subset donors showed higher generation probabilities than non-shared clonotypes. Sampling was restricted to blood, and TCR repertoires in tissue are likely to differ from TCR repertoires in blood. Pairwise subsampling indicated that sequencing depth was expected to affect the degree of clonotype sharing among donors.

Using the deep immunoSEQ assay, TCR CDR3 regions were amplified from genomic DNA by multiplex PCR. Extracted genomic DNA from each cell subset was distributed evenly across all wells of several immunoSEQ 96-well plates, and each plate was treated as a replicate. For sorted subsets, each replicate PCR was loaded with about 200 ng genomic DNA, equivalent to 30,000 or so T cell genomes. Purified libraries were measured with a Qubit 3.0 fluorometer, size-checked on a Bioanalyzer 2100, and measured again with the KAPA Library Quantification kit. Each immunoSEQ 96-well plate was sequenced on its own single-read 150-cycle Illumina NextSeq 550 flow cell. On the study's bioinformatics: Because the immunoSEQ output included only junctional sequences and no quality scores, the filtering could not be the same as the filtering used for full-length reads. To assign V/J genes and CDR3, sequences were annotated against IMGT germline references using PyIR, a Python wrapper for IgBLAST v1.9. Reads were removed for weak V/J assignments (E-value above 1e-6), missing CDR3, stop codons, out-of-frame junctions, or ambiguous translated residues. V3J clonotypes were defined as sequences sharing the same inferred V gene, J gene, and CDR3 amino acid sequence. The percentage overlap between two repertoires was calculated by dividing the number of shared unique clonotypes by the size of the smaller repertoire. RTK rarefaction, the Chao1 estimator, and Recon v2.1 estimates of unobserved clonotypes were used to assess repertoire richness. Generation probabilities were computed with OLGA for all TCRbeta clonotypes obtained by the gDNA method from four donors. The table comes from immuneACCESS by way of TCRdb, which keeps in-frame sequences with V and J called. Part of the clones is missing from these tables; in studies checked, under half for an unresolved V gene and the rest for unknown reasons. Clone size and V and J calls were adopted from that table, with D and trimming inferred from the DNA. Recorded for this sample are approximately 2,200,000 clones; around 93% of them occurred a single time. The ten most abundant clones make up over 1.5% of the sample.

CD8 naive samples consisted of CD45RO-negative cells that were positively selected for CCR7, yielding a CD45RA+CCR7+ population without TemRA cells. The donors were healthy, HIV-negative adults who had no recently reported acute infections or vaccinations. Every donor was a Caucasian adult residing in Nashville, Tennessee, USA. After blood collection by leukapheresis, PBMCs were isolated using Ficoll-Histopaque density gradient centrifugation and then cryopreserved in the vapor phase of liquid nitrogen. Analytical flow cytometry was used to check the purity and quantity of every magnetically sorted T cell population. Each sorted fraction had its genomic DNA isolated and then quantified by UV absorbance on a Nanodrop 2000c.

Sequences were obtained from naive CD8+ T cells from PBMCs. In the paper's terms, the cell subset or site label means: CD45RA+CCR7+. The clonotype originates from a young man in good health. Some clones in this sample may be carry-over from other donors' samples. The rearranged chain carries TRBV28 and TRBJ2-7; the D region possibly corresponds to TRBD1 (7 bases align). DNA sequence: TGTGCCAGCAGTCCAGGGGGGTTCTACGAGCAGTACTTC. The translation is CASSPGGFYEQYF.